This paragraph reports one T cell receptor (beta chain). The clone's antigen remains unknown. Base qualities were left out, and no much larger clone turns up one base away. The CDR3 sequence holds 15 residues, the cysteine and phenylalanine included. The CDR3 DNA has 45 bases and is translated from base 1. CDR1 and CDR2, looked up from the germline V gene, are SGHNT and YENEEA. Trimming takes 4 bases off V and 2 bases off J; junction bases not matched to a gene: 4. This sample was included in a study of blood T cell repertoires in COVID-19 (dated by TCRdb to the early 2020s). At the level of the whole study: Collaborator samples came from the United States, Italy and Spain and covered acute and convalescent phases of COVID-19. Where available, HLA class I and class II types were taken from metadata supplied by the sample provider and were not determined by assay-based typing. The material from the prospective study consisted of cDNA or gDNA derived from T cells, B-cell-depleted T cells, or PBMCs. Samples came from the ongoing ImmuneRACE study (first 160 participants) plus 1,254 subjects from 6 global collaborators. A de-identified subject ID, COVID-19 status, age in years and sex were almost always included in the sample metadata. Deeply sampled blood TCRbeta repertoires from subjects exposed to, actively infected with, or recovered from COVID-19 were included in the dataset. The repertoires were released in a freely available public database intended as a resource for research on the immune response to SARS-CoV-2.

Summary of the overall study and its limitations: The amount of clinical and demographic metadata varied by source and participant and was provided uncurated.

The immunoSEQ Assay, a bias-controlled multiplex PCR, was used to amplify TCRbeta CDR3 regions from genomic DNA. The source study handled its data this way. The number of nucleated cells in each sample was estimated from the amplification of reference gene primers within the assay. To quantify the absolute abundance of each unique TCRbeta CDR3 rearrangement, sequence reads were collapsed and filtered. For each sample, productive Simpson clonality was calculated as the square root of Simpson's diversity index over productive rearrangements. The table comes from immuneACCESS by way of TCRdb, which keeps in-frame sequences with V and J called. Part of the clones is missing from these tables; in studies checked, under half for an unresolved V gene and the rest for unknown reasons. Clone size and the V and J calls come from that table; the DNA yielded D and trimming. The table for this sample lists nearly 200,000 clones; less than 90% of them were counted only once. The ten largest clones take up roughly 0.78% of the sample.

Each collaborating institution followed its own protocols to collect whole blood in K2EDTA tubes. For TCRbeta analysis, collaborators shipped samples in one of three forms: frozen whole blood, isolated PBMCs, or DNA extracted from either of those sample types. The sequenced sample consisted of peripheral blood. This receptor was identified in an older woman with acute or convalescent COVID-19. The receptor chain draws on TRBV11-3 and TRBJ2-1, with 8 central nucleotides matching TRBD2. The nucleotide sequence reads TGTGCCAGCAGCTACAGCGGGAGTCCCTACAATGAGCAGTTCTTC. The encoded protein is CASSYSGSPYNEQFF.